This T cell receptor beta chain was recorded in a study of identical twins. For this clonotype: Its antigen is unknown.

TCRdb used MiXCR to reprocess the 5' RACE reads, holding one entry per CDR3 protein. The repertoire consists of roughly 690,000 distinct CDR3 sequences, with approximately 6.1% occurring once and the leading ten covering under 2%. Study-wide findings and caveats: The authors drew conclusions from cross-sectional statistical analysis rather than following the same donors. Reduced insertions were recorded for abundant cord blood beta clonotypes, with no such pattern in memory repertoires. Monozygotic twin pairs showed more out-of-frame TCR alpha sharing than models estimated.

V gave up 0 bases and J gave up 7 bases, with 15 bases separating them. Germline CDR1 and CDR2: KGHSH and LQKENI. CDR3 size: 15 residues. The sequencing input was naive T cells sorted from blood. The sequence derives from a man aged 18 to 30 in good health. The chain has TRBV18 and TRBJ1-1, with D uncertain. In nucleotides, the CDR3 is TGTGCCAGCTCACCACCGGTGGGGAGGGCGAATGAAGCTTTCTTT. It specifies CASSPPVGRANEAFF.